A selection of T cell receptor beta chains follows, all from one sample in a study of post-analysis software for immune sequencing data. One entry per CDR3 protein, called by TCRdb with MiXCR from the PCR reads. The sample lists approximately 730,000 distinct CDR3 sequences, 30% seen once, with around 0.56% in the top ten. Sequencing used blood. These receptors all come from a girl aged 10-17 years with multiple sclerosis. Each CDR3 is given with its conserved first and last residue. Fields, in order: clone size, V gene, J gene, D gene, CDR3 DNA, CDR3 protein. D genes are given only for firm matches. Expanded clones are given a class, and other clones once, few, many or no size at all.

>few|TRBV7-2|TRBJ2-1|TRBD2
TGTGCCAGCAGAAGAACTACTAGCGGGTGGCTATCCTACAATGAGCAGTTCTTC
CASRRTTSGWLSYNEQFF
>-|TRBV7-2|TRBJ2-1|TRBD2
TGTGCCAGCAGCTTAGGTAGCGGGAGGGCCCTCAATGAGCAGTTCTTC
CASSLGSGRALNEQFF
>-|TRBV4-3|TRBJ1-4|-
TGCGCCAGCAGCCACGGTAGTGCAACTAATGAAAAACTGTTTTTT
CASSHGSATNEKLFF
>-|TRBV12-3/TRBV12-4|TRBJ2-5|-
TGTGCCAGCACCCGGGCAGACCAAGAGACCCAGTACTTC
CASTRADQETQYF
>few|TRBV10-3|TRBJ2-3|TRBD1
TGTGCCATCACCCAGGACAGGGGCACAGATACGCAGTATTTT
CAITQDRGTDTQYF
>-|TRBV6-5|TRBJ1-4|TRBD1
TGTGCCAGCAGTGCGACAGGGTTTAGTTCTGAAAAACTGTTTTTT
CASSATGFSSEKLFF
>-|TRBV12-3/TRBV12-4|TRBJ1-2|-
TGTGCCAGCAGCCTGGGGCTCAATGCGGGCTATGGCTACACCTTC
CASSLGLNAGYGYTF
>many|TRBV27|TRBJ2-1|-
TGTGCCAGCAGTTTATCGGGCCTCAATGAGCAGTTCTTC
CASSLSGLNEQFF
>-|TRBV15|TRBJ2-5|-
TGTGCCACCAGTCAGGGGTGGGAGACCCAGTACTTC
CATSQGWETQYF
>-|TRBV29-1|TRBJ2-5|TRBD1
TGCAGCGTAAGGGACAGGGCCCACCAAGAGACCCAGTACTTC
CSVRDRAHQETQYF